Listed below are T cell receptor beta chains from one sample, sequenced in a study of cytomegalovirus exposure and HLA in healthy donors. This table comes from immunoSEQ multiplex PCR, and its TCRdb copy is limited to in-frame clones, with some not included. The sample shows around 70,000 clones, and 3.5% to 4% sits with its ten largest clones. Sequenced material: PBMCs. Receptors were obtained from a female donor in good health and CMV-seropositive. Each CDR3 is given with its conserved first and last residue. D genes are given only for firm matches.

d_call j_call v_call cdr3_aa cdr3_nt
- TRBJ2-1 TRBV9 CASSTGHFSSYNEQFF TGTGCCAGCAGCACGGGACACTTTAGCTCCTACAATGAGCAGTTCTTC
- TRBJ2-1 TRBV5-1 CASNQRPNEQFF TGCGCCAGCAATCAGCGTCCTAATGAGCAGTTCTTC
- TRBJ2-7 TRBV28 CASSTGQGTYEQYF TGTGCCAGCTCAACCGGGCAGGGGACCTACGAGCAGTACTTC
TRBD2 TRBJ2-7 TRBV6-5 CASSRLAGGLGQYF TGTGCCAGCAGTCGGCTAGCGGGAGGGCTCGGGCAGTACTTC
- TRBJ1-2 TRBV6-5 CASRSRGSASGYTF TGTGCCAGCAGGAGCAGGGGCTCGGCTAGTGGCTACACCTTC
- TRBJ2-2 TRBV19 CASSILQSTGELFF TGTGCCAGTAGTATATTACAGTCCACCGGGGAGCTGTTTTTT
- TRBJ1-4 TRBV7-9 CASSSRGVEKLFF TGTGCCAGCAGCTCGCGGGGGGTGGAAAAACTGTTTTTT
- TRBJ2-7 TRBV2 CATLTGRMGYEQYF TGTGCCACCCTGACCGGGAGAATGGGCTACGAGCAGTACTTC
- TRBJ2-1 TRBV29-1 CSAENIKIGQFF TGCAGCGCCGAGAATATAAAGATTGGGCAGTTCTTC
TRBD1 TRBJ1-2 TRBV5-4 CASSQGGINYGYTF TGTGCCAGCAGCCAAGGGGGCATCAACTATGGCTACACCTTC
- TRBJ1-2 TRBV28 CASMIQAPYGYTF TGTGCCAGCATGATACAGGCGCCCTATGGCTACACCTTC
- TRBJ2-5 TRBV29-1 CSVTDRRSQETQYF TGCAGCGTCACAGACAGGCGAAGTCAAGAGACCCAGTACTTC
- TRBJ2-2 TRBV6-6 CASTIRTGELFF TGTGCCAGCACCATTCGGACCGGGGAGCTGTTTTTT